The 22 T cell receptor beta chains given below trace back to one sample, sequenced in a study of response to subunit inactivated influenza vaccine. TCRdb itself ran the RT-PCR reads through MiXCR, one entry per CDR3 protein. The repertoire holds approximately 290,000 distinct CDR3 sequences, with 20% to 25% as singletons. Sequencing used PBMCs from blood, obtained roughly 20 months after vaccination. The receptors come from a man between 50 and 75 years old who received an inactivated influenza vaccine.

This clonotype occurred a few times. The chain has TRBV28 and TRBJ2-7, with 11 bases identical to TRBD2. Germline lookup yields CDR1 MDHEN and CDR2 SYDVKM. After removal of 7 bases from V and 2 bases from J, the junction contained 13 bases not matched to a gene. The CDR3 extends over 17 amino acids. The CDR3 region is CASKNVAGGIKTYEQYF. For the CDR3, the DNA is TGTGCCAGCAAAAATGTAGCGGGAGGGATCAAAACCTACGAGCAGTACTTC. The whole variable domain, filled in from reference TRBV28 and TRBJ2-7, reads DVKVTQSSRYLVKRTGEKVFLECVQDMDHENMFWYRQDPGLGLRLIYFSYDVKMKEKGDIPEGYSVSREKKERFSLILESASTNQTSMYLCASKNVAGGIKTYEQYFGPGTRLTVT.

There are a few counts of this clonotype. The chain carries TRBV5-1 and TRBJ1-4; D remains unclear. Trimming took off 2 bases at V and 4 bases at J, with 9 bases between the two ends. CDR3 length: 14 amino acids. Germline V gives CDR1 SGHRS, CDR2 YFSETQ. The CDR3 loop reads CASSFNADNEKLFF. Here the CDR3 DNA reads TGCGCCAGCAGCTTTAATGCAGATAATGAAAAACTGTTTTTT.

This CDR3 is CASRRLAGVPGELFF. CDR3 DNA: TGTGCCAGCAGAAGACTAGCGGGAGTTCCCGGGGAGCTGTTTTTT. V gene TRBV27 combines with J gene TRBJ2-2, with 12 bases matching TRBD2. The germline CDR1 and CDR2 sequences are MNHEY and SMNVEV (reference sequence). This CDR3 is built from 15 residues. The ends lost 6 bases at V and 6 bases at J; junction bases unmatched: 5.

This clonotype was observed a handful of times. This sequence joins TRBV12-3 or TRBV12-4 and TRBJ2-1, with 8 bases fitting TRBD1. The CDR3 totals 15 residues. V shed 6 bases, J shed 2 bases, and the junction held 6 bases outside the gene matches. CDR3: CASRLDRGPYNEQFF. Written as DNA, the CDR3 is TGTGCCAGCAGGCTTGACAGGGGCCCCTACAATGAGCAGTTCTTC.

The chain's CDR3 is CASSQPSAGPRNFSLTLLYEQYF. In nucleotides, the CDR3 is TGTGCCAGCAGCCAACCTTCGGCCGGACCGCGGAACTTCTCCTTAACCCTCCTCTACGAGCAGTACTTC. This rearrangement joins TRBV14 to TRBJ2-7; D is undetermined. The CDR3 has 23 residues. V was cut by 2 bases and J by 3 bases, with 38 bases left in between. Germline loops: CDR1 SGHDN, CDR2 FVKESK.

This clonotype was detected a few times. V is TRBV2 and J is TRBJ1-1; D is uncertain. Germline CDR1 SNHLY, CDR2 FYNNEI. Trimming took 2 bases from V and 2 from J, leaving 9 bases between them. The CDR3 has 14 amino acids. Written as DNA, the CDR3 is TGTGCCAGCAGTGAAACCTGGGTTAACACTGAAGCTTTCTTT. Protein: CASSETWVNTEAFF.

The chain employs TRBV7-2 and TRBJ1-5; D ambiguous. The V gene's germline CDR1 is SGHTA and CDR2 FQGNSA. Trimming pared 1 base from V and 3 bases from J, leaving 7 bases between. The CDR3 runs 14 residues. The CDR3 DNA reads as TGTGCCAGCAGCTTAGAGTGGGCCAATCAGCCCCAGCATTTT. Protein: CASSLEWANQPQHF.

J is TRBJ1-2 and V is TRBV4-2, with D possibly TRBD1 on 6 matching bases. Germline CDR1 reads LGHNA; CDR2 reads YNFKEQ. This CDR3 is 19 amino acids long. Trimming removed 0 bases at V and 4 bases at J, with 24 bases between. The CDR3 DNA reads TGTGCCAGCAGCCAAGATCCAGTCGGGGGCACAGGGCTGCGCTATGGCTACACCTTC. Its translation: CASSQDPVGGTGLRYGYTF.

The chain links TRBV28 to TRBJ1-3, with unresolved D. The CDR3 length is 16 residues. Trimming left V 2 bases short and J 4 bases short, with 15 bases between. Germline assignment: CDR1 MDHEN and CDR2 SYDVKM. CDR3 protein: CASSLSPRTGGNTIYF. CDR3 nucleotide sequence: TGTGCCAGCAGTTTAAGTCCCAGAACGGGAGGAAACACCATATATTTT.

The chain uses TRBV20-1 and TRBJ2-1; 8 bases are shared with TRBD2. Germline assignment: CDR1 DFQATT and CDR2 SNEGSKA (reference sequence). V was clipped by 0 bases and J by 0 bases; unmatched bases: 7. The CDR3 spans 17 residues. The CDR3 nucleotides are TGCAGTGCTAGAGATTGGCGGACTAGCTTCTCCTACAATGAGCAGTTCTTC. This codes for CSARDWRTSFSYNEQFF.

The V and J genes are TRBV20-1 and TRBJ1-5; 8 bases are shared with TRBD1. V shed 0 bases and J 9 bases; nucleotides not matched to a gene: 4. The CDR3 contains 13 residues. Germline V gene sequence: CDR1 DFQATT, CDR2 SNEGSKA (reference sequence). The CDR3 protein is CSARETGERPQHF. The CDR3 DNA is TGCAGTGCTAGAGAGACAGGGGAAAGGCCCCAGCATTTT.

This clonotype has a count of ten or more. This chain connects TRBV29-1 to TRBJ1-4; possibly TRBD1 for D (6 bases). Trimming cost V 7 bases and J 8 bases, with 17 bases left between them. Germline CDR1 is SQVTM and CDR2 is ANQGSEA. This CDR3 comprises 13 residues. The CDR3 here is CSAGDTGGEKLFF. In nucleotides, the CDR3 is TGCAGCGCCGGGGACACGGGTGGAGAAAAACTGTTTTTT.

This clonotype occurred many times. The chain joins TRBV20-1 to TRBJ1-2; no clear D. Germline-derived CDR1 and CDR2 are DFQATT and SNEGSKA (reference sequence). V was cut by 5 bases and J by 8 bases, with 9 bases left in between. The CDR3 loop spans 10 amino acids. CDR3 protein: CSADRRGYTF. DNA of the CDR3: TGCAGTGCTGATCGCAGGGGCTACACCTTC.

Remarks on this clonotype: A read error may be the cause here, since a much bigger clone is one base away. The CDR3 DNA is TGTGCCAGCAGAAGACCGACTAGCGGGGTCTCCTACCAGCAGTACTTC. Translating it yields CASRRPTSGVSYQQYF. The rearrangement joins TRBV6-2 or TRBV6-3 to TRBJ2-7, with TRBD2 identical over 11 bases. The CDR3 sequence is 16 residues long. Germline V gene data show CDR1 as MNHEY and CDR2 as SVGEGT.

V is TRBV6-2 or TRBV6-3 and J is TRBJ1-2; TRBD1 agrees at 7 bases. J was trimmed by 5 bases and V by 2 bases; bases with no gene match: 2. This CDR3 spans 13 amino acids. From germline, CDR1 is MNHEY and CDR2 SVGEGT. The CDR3 region is CASSYDREYGYTF. The CDR3 region has the DNA TGTGCCAGCAGTTACGACAGGGAGTATGGCTACACCTTC.

This chain joins TRBV15 and TRBJ1-5; weak D call: TRBD1 (5 bases). CDR1 is LNHNV, CDR2 YYDKDF, per germline (reference sequence). Trimming stripped 8 bases from V and 6 bases from J, with 17 bases between. The CDR3 is 14 residues long. The CDR3 loop reads CATQTQGRSQPQHF. In nucleotides, the CDR3 is TGTGCCACCCAAACTCAGGGTAGGAGTCAGCCCCAGCATTTT.

This clonotype has at least ten counts. V gene TRBV6-2 or TRBV6-3 combines with J gene TRBJ1-5; perhaps TRBD1 as D (6 bases). Germline-derived CDR1 and CDR2 are MNHEY and SVGEGT. This CDR3 region has 16 residues. V was clipped by 2 bases and J by 1 base, with 12 bases between them. CDR3 residues: CASSYEGDLSNQPQHF. The CDR3, as DNA: TGTGCCAGCAGTTACGAGGGGGATTTGAGCAATCAGCCCCAGCATTTT.

V is TRBV14 and J is TRBJ1-1; a possible D gene is TRBD1 (5 bases). CDR3 length: 14 residues. The V end lost 0 bases, the J end lost 9 bases, and 14 bases lay between the germline ends. The germline CDR1 and CDR2 sequences are SGHDN and FVKESK. As DNA, the CDR3 is TGTGCCAGCAGCCAAGAAACGGCGGCAGGGCAAGCTTTCTTT. It encodes CASSQETAAGQAFF.

The table lists this clonotype with a few counts. V gene TRBV12-3 or TRBV12-4 combines with J gene TRBJ2-3, with a weak D call TRBD1 (6 bases). The germline V and J ends were trimmed by 6 bases and 0 bases, with 13 bases remaining between them. The CDR3 has 15 amino acids. The CDR3 coding sequence is TGTGCCAGCAGCATGGACAGTACTAGCACAGATACGCAGTATTTT. The encoded protein is CASSMDSTSTDTQYF.

This chain uses TRBV7-6 with TRBJ1-1; the D gene is possibly TRBD1 (5 bases). Germline V CDR1 and CDR2: SGHVS, FNYEAQ. CDR3 length: 18 residues. Trimming took 2 bases from V and 1 from J, leaving 20 bases between them. The CDR3: CASSLPPSSRQTNTEAFF. The CDR3 nucleotides read TGTGCCAGCAGCTTACCACCTAGTAGTAGACAGACGAACACTGAAGCTTTCTTT. Based on the CDR3 plus reference TRBV7-6 and TRBJ1-1, the full variable domain is GAGVSQSPRYKVTKRGQDVALRCDPISGHVSLYWYRQALGQGPEFLTYFNYEAQQDKSGLPNDRFSAERPEGSISTLTIQRTEQRDSAMYRCASSLPPSSRQTNTEAFFGQGTRLTVV.

This clonotype has a handful of counts. V gene TRBV14 combines with J gene TRBJ1-3; TRBD1 is a possible D gene (5 bases). The CDR3 contains 17 residues. Trimming took off 0 bases at V and 1 base at J, with 13 bases between the two ends. The V gene's germline CDR1 is SGHDN and CDR2 FVKESK. The CDR3 sequence: CASSQDPPWGSGNTIYF. CDR3 sequence (DNA): TGTGCCAGCAGCCAAGATCCCCCATGGGGGTCTGGAAACACCATATATTTT.

This clonotype has a handful of counts. This CDR3 is CASRPDRAEAFF. CDR3 DNA sequence: TGTGCCAGCAGACCGGACAGGGCTGAAGCTTTCTTT. The gene calls are TRBV12-3 or TRBV12-4 and TRBJ1-1, with 8 bases identical to TRBD1. This CDR3 spans 12 amino acids. Trimming removed 6 bases from V and 6 bases from J; junction bases left unmatched: 3.